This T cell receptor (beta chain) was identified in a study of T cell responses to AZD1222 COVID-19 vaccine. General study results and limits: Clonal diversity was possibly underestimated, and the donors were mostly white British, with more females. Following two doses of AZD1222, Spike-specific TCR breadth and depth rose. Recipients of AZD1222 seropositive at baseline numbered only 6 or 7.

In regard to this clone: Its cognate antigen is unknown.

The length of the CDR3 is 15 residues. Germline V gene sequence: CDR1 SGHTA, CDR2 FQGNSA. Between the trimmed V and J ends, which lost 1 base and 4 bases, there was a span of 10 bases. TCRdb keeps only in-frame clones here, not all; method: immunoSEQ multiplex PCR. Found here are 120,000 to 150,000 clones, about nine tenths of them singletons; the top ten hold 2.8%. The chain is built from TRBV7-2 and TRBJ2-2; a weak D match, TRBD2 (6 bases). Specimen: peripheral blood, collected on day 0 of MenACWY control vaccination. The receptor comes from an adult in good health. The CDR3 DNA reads TGTGCCAGCAGCTTAGGGGACTTACCCACCGGGGAGCTGTTTTTT. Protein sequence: CASSLGDLPTGELFF.